The 9 T cell receptor beta chains presented below share a single source sample, sequenced in a study of blood T cell repertoires in COVID-19. Sequencing was performed with immunoSEQ multiplex PCR; in TCRdb, only in-frame clones are kept and a portion is missing. The data hold fewer than 35,000 clones, with roughly 87% observed a single time. Sequencing used peripheral blood. All receptors come from a human donor in a cohort sampled during active COVID-19. The donor label of this sample is uncertain.

This clone was seen a single time. V is TRBV6-5 and J is TRBJ1-5; possible D gene TRBD1, 6 bases. The CDR3 runs to 15 residues. V lost 7 bases to trimming and J lost 0 bases, with 13 bases between them. Germline V gene lookup returns CDR1 MNHEY and CDR2 SVGAGI. For the CDR3, the DNA is TGTGCCAGCACCCTAACAGGGTTTAGCAATCAGCCCCAGCATTTT. It codes for CASTLTGFSNQPQHF.

The J gene is TRBJ1-4, the V gene TRBV6-1, with a possible D match to TRBD1 (5 bases). The germline V gene has CDR1 MNHNS and CDR2 SASEGT. Trimming left V 2 bases short and J 7 bases short, with 5 bases between. This CDR3 has 12 residues. CDR3 in DNA: TGTGCCAGCAGTGAAAGGGGTGAAAAACTGTTTTTT. The encoded protein is CASSERGEKLFF.

Here the CDR3 DNA reads TGTGCCAGCTCACCGCTCAGACAGTCCTCAGCTTTCTTT. Amino acids: CASSPLRQSSAFF. The chain links TRBV18 to TRBJ1-1; D may be TRBD1 (5 bases). The CDR3 spans 13 residues. The V gene lost 3 bases and the J gene lost 10 bases, with 15 bases spanning the gap. CDR1 and CDR2 from the germline V gene are KGHSH and LQKENI.

This clone was observed once. The rearrangement joins TRBV9 to TRBJ2-3, with TRBD1 as a possible D gene (6 bases). This CDR3 is 15 amino acids long. V was trimmed by 4 bases and J by 2 bases, leaving 14 bases between them. Per the germline V gene, CDR1 is SGDLS and CDR2 is YYNGEE. This chain's CDR3 is CASSPNRAHTDTQYF. The CDR3 region has the DNA TGTGCCAGCAGCCCTAACAGGGCTCACACAGATACGCAGTATTTT.

The chain carries TRBV18 and TRBJ2-7; D is unresolved. Germline CDR1 is KGHSH and CDR2 is LQKENI. This CDR3 comprises 14 residues. V was clipped by 0 bases and J by 3 bases, with 9 bases between them. The CDR3 loop is CASSPPSQDYEQYF. CDR3 in DNA: TGTGCCAGCTCACCACCGAGCCAGGACTACGAGCAGTACTTC.

This chain joins TRBV2 and TRBJ2-1, with TRBD1 identical over 7 bases. The junction had 10 bases not matched to a gene; V was cut back by 7 bases and J by 7 bases. In germline, CDR1 is SNHLY, CDR2 FYNNEI. The CDR3 has 14 amino acids. CDR3 loop: CASTSGTAANEQFF. CDR3 sequence (DNA): TGTGCCAGCACCTCCGGGACAGCAGCAAATGAGCAGTTCTTC.

The CDR3, as DNA: TGTGCCAGCAGCGCCGGGACAGGGAACGGGCTCTATGGCTACACCTTC. It is translated as CASSAGTGNGLYGYTF. The chain has TRBV9 and TRBJ1-2; 9 bases match TRBD1. V shed 3 bases, J shed 4 bases, and the junction held 10 bases outside the gene matches. The CDR3 covers 16 residues. CDR1 and CDR2 from the germline V gene are SGDLS and YYNGEE.

J is TRBJ2-2 and V is TRBV5-1; 14 positions agree with TRBD2. CDR3 length equals 17 residues. V shed 4 bases and J 6 bases; nucleotides not matched to a gene: 8. Germline loops: CDR1 SGHRS, CDR2 YFSETQ. CDR3: CASSPGTSGGRAGELFF. The CDR3 DNA sequence: TGCGCCAGCAGCCCTGGGACTAGCGGGGGCAGGGCCGGGGAGCTGTTTTTT.

The chain uses TRBV27 and TRBJ1-1; a weak D match, TRBD1 (5 bases). The germline V and J ends were trimmed by 6 bases and 1 base, with 12 bases remaining between them. CDR1 and CDR2 (germline): MNHEY, SMNVEV (reference sequence). The CDR3 is 14 residues long. The CDR3 region is CASRGLQGNTEAFF. CDR3 nucleotide sequence: TGTGCCAGCAGAGGGCTCCAGGGGAACACTGAAGCTTTCTTT.